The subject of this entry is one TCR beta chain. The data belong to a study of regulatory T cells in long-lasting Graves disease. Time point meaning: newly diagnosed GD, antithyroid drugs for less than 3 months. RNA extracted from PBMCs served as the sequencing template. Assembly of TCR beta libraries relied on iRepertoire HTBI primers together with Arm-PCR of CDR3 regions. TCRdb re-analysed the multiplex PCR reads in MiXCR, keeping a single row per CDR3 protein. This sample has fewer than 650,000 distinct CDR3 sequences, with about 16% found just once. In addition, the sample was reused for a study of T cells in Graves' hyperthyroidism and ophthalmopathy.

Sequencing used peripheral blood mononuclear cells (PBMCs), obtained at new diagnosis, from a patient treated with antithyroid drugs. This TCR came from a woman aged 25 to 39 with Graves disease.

The CDR3 spells CASTIDNEQFF. The CDR3 nucleotides are TGTGCCAGCACCATCGACAATGAGCAGTTCTTC. V usage is TRBV12-3 or TRBV12-4 and J usage is TRBJ2-1; no definite D call. V was cut by 7 bases and J by 5 bases, with 6 bases left in between. The CDR3 extends over 11 amino acids.